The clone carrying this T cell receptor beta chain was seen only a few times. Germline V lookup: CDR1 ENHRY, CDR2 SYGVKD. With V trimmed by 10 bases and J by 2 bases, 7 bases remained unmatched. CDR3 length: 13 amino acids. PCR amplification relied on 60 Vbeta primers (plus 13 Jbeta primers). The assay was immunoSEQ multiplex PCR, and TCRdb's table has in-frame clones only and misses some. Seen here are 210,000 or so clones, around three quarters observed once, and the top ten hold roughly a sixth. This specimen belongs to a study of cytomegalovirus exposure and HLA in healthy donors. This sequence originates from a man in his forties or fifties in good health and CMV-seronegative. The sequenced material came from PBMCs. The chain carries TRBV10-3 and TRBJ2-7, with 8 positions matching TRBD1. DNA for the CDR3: TGTGCCAGTACAGGACAGGGTCCCTACGAGCAGTACTTC. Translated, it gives CASTGQGPYEQYF.